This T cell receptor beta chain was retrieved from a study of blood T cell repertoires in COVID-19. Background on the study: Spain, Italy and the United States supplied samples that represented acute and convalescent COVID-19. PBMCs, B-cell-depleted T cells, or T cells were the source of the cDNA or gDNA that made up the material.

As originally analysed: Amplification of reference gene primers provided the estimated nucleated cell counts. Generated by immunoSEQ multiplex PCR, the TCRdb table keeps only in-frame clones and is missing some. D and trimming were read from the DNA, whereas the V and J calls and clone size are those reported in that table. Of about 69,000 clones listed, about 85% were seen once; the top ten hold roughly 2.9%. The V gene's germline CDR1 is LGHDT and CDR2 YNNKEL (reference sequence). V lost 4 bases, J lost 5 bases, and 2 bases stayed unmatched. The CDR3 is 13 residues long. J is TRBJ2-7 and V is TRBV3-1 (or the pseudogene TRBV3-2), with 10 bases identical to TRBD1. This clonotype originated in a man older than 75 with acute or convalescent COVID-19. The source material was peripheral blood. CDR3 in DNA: TGTGCCAGCAGCCGACAGGGGGCTGACGAGCAGTACTTC. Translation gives CASSRQGADEQYF.